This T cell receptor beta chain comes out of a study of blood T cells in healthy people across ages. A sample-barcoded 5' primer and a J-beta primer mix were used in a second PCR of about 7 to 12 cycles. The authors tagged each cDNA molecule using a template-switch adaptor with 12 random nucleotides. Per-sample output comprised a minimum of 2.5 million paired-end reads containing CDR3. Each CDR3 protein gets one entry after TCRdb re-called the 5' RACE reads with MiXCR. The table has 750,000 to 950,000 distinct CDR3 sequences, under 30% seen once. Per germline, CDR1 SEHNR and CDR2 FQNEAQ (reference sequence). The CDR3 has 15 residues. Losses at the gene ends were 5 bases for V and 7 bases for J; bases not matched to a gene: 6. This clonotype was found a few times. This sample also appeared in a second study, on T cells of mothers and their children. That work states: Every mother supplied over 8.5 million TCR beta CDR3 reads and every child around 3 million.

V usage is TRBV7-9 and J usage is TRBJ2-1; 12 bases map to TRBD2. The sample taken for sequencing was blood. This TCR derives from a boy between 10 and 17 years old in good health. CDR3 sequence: CASSRTSGARNEQFF. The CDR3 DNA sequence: TGTGCCAGCAGCCGGACTAGCGGGGCCCGAAATGAGCAGTTCTTC.